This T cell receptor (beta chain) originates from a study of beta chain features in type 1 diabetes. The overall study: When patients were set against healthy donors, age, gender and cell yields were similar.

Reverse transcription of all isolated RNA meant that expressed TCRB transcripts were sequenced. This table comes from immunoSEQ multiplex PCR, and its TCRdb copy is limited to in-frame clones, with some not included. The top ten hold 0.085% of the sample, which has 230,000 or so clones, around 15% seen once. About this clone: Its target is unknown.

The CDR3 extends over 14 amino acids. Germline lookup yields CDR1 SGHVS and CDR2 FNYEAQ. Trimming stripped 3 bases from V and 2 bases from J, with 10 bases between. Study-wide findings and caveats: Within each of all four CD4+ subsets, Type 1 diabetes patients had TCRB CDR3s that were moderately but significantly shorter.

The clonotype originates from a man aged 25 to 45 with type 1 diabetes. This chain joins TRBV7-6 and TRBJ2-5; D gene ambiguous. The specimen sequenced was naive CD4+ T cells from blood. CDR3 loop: CASSFQTVQETQYF. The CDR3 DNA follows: TGTGCCAGCAGCTTCCAGACTGTGCAAGAGACCCAGTACTTC.